This TCR beta chain is from a study of T cell repertoires in cytomegalovirus infection (dated by TCRdb to about 2019). At the level of the whole study: Donor HLA type was relevant to the analysis, as public TCR beta signatures indicated carriage of CMV infection together with the matching HLA type. Overall study results and their limits: The ex vivo response was dominated by HLA-C-restricted CMV-specific TCR beta clonotypes, and the single most frequent clonotype in two of eight donors was supplied by these HLA-C-restricted clonotypes. Carriers of CMV infection plus the relevant HLA type were discriminated by the cumulative frequency of public TCR beta family members in the study cohort and in an independent approximately 400-donor cohort.

V is pared back by 2 bases and J by 6 bases, with 7 bases lying between the germline termini. Spanning cysteine to phenylalanine, the CDR3 consists of 13 amino acids. Of all the DNA, just the CDR3 is kept, 39 bases in frame from base 1. CDR1 and CDR2 were assigned from the germline V gene as SGHTA and FQGNSA. These reads were obtained on an Illumina HiSeq 1500. TCRdb ran its own pipeline on the public reads, namely fastp trimming at Q25 and MiXCR clone calling, and kept in-frame beta chains. Identical CDR3 proteins give one entry, which carries the most common genes and DNA. Across this sample there are some 440,000 distinct CDR3 sequences, with approximately 32% seen only once. The ten largest clonotypes hold roughly 13% of the sample. This clonotype showed up many times. The clone's antigen remains unknown. Possible read error: a much larger clone is one base away.

The rearranged segments are TRBV7-2 and TRBJ2-2, with the D gene too uncertain to name. This TCR was sampled from a human donor in good health (CMV status not recorded). Some clones in this sample may be carry-over from other donors' samples. The sequenced sample was PBMCs. For the CDR3, the sequence is CASSLSHPGELFF. The DNA sequence follows: TGTGCCAGCAGCTTATCCCACCCCGGGGAGCTGTTTTTT.